Listed below are T cell receptor beta chains from one sample, sequenced in a study of T-cell reconstitution after alpha-beta-depleted transplantation in children. TCRdb ran MiXCR on the PCR reads and lists one entry per CDR3 protein. The table lists under 850,000 distinct CDR3 sequences, around 14% of them singletons. The sample was PBMCs, taken before TCRalphabeta/CD19-depleted stem cell transplant. Every receptor here comes from a girl aged 2-15 years with congenital amegakaryocytic thrombocytopenia, due to receive a stem cell transplant. Each CDR3 is given with its conserved first and last residue. A D gene is named only where the DNA matches it firmly. Clone size is given for some rows only: seen once, a few or many times, or a class if the clone is expanded.

CDR3nt: TGTGCCAGCAGTTTAGCGCGGTCCTCGGGCTACAATGAGCAGTTCTTC
CDR3aa: CASSLARSSGYNEQFF
v_gene: TRBV12-3/TRBV12-4
abundance: many
d_gene: -
j_gene: TRBJ2-1

CDR3nt: TGCGCCAGCGGGGACGGCGGCCCGACAAACATTCAGTACTTC
CDR3aa: CASGDGGPTNIQYF
v_gene: TRBV5-1
abundance: many
d_gene: -
j_gene: TRBJ2-4

CDR3nt: TGTGCCAGCAGCTTTGCCAGGGGGCTAATGGGGGACTACGAGCAGTACTTC
CDR3aa: CASSFARGLMGDYEQYF
v_gene: TRBV7-6
abundance: few
d_gene: TRBD1
j_gene: TRBJ2-7

CDR3nt: TGTGCCAGCAGCTTGCTCACGCGGACCCACTACGAGCAGTACTTC
CDR3aa: CASSLLTRTHYEQYF
v_gene: TRBV5-6
abundance: many
d_gene: -
j_gene: TRBJ2-7

CDR3nt: TGTGCCATCAGTGATCCTCTAAACACTCAGCCCCAGCATTTT
CDR3aa: CAISDPLNTQPQHF
v_gene: TRBV10-3
abundance: many
d_gene: -
j_gene: TRBJ1-5

CDR3nt: TGCAGTGCTTCGATAGCGGGGCCCTACGAGCAGTACTTC
CDR3aa: CSASIAGPYEQYF
v_gene: TRBV20-1
abundance: few
d_gene: TRBD2
j_gene: TRBJ2-7

CDR3nt: TGCAGTGCTAGATCGGTCAACCCAGACTACGAGCAGTACTTC
CDR3aa: CSARSVNPDYEQYF
v_gene: TRBV20-1
abundance: many
d_gene: -
j_gene: TRBJ2-7

CDR3nt: TGTGCCAGCAGCCCCCGAGCCGGACAGGGGGTGAACTACGAGCAGTACTTC
CDR3aa: CASSPRAGQGVNYEQYF
v_gene: TRBV7-9
abundance: few
d_gene: TRBD1
j_gene: TRBJ2-7

CDR3nt: TGTGCCAGCAGCCCGAGACTAGCGGGAGCGTATAATGAGCAGTTCTTC
CDR3aa: CASSPRLAGAYNEQFF
v_gene: TRBV14
abundance: -
d_gene: TRBD2
j_gene: TRBJ2-1

CDR3nt: TGTGCCAGCAGCCAAGGCCGGTCGGTCGAGCAGTACTTC
CDR3aa: CASSQGRSVEQYF
v_gene: TRBV14
abundance: few
d_gene: -
j_gene: TRBJ2-7

CDR3nt: TGTGCCAGCAGCGAGACAGCAGGCGAATACGAGCAGTACTTC
CDR3aa: CASSETAGEYEQYF
v_gene: TRBV12-3/TRBV12-4
abundance: many
d_gene: -
j_gene: TRBJ2-7

CDR3nt: TGTGCCAGCGGGTGGCCGGCTACTAATGAGCAGTTCTTC
CDR3aa: CASGWPATNEQFF
v_gene: TRBV28
abundance: many
d_gene: -
j_gene: TRBJ2-1

CDR3nt: TGTGCCAGCAGCTACCTCCCCCCTCAGATGGGCGGTCAAGAGACCCAGTACTTC
CDR3aa: CASSYLPPQMGGQETQYF
v_gene: TRBV11-2
abundance: -
d_gene: -
j_gene: TRBJ2-5

CDR3nt: TGCAGCGTTAGAGGGGAGGCTAGCGGCACCGGGGAGCTGTTTTTT
CDR3aa: CSVRGEASGTGELFF
v_gene: TRBV29-1
abundance: -
d_gene: TRBD2
j_gene: TRBJ2-2

CDR3nt: TGTGCCAGCAGCCCCGCGGCCGTAGGGACCTACGAGCAGTACTTC
CDR3aa: CASSPAAVGTYEQYF
v_gene: TRBV7-8
abundance: few
d_gene: -
j_gene: TRBJ2-7

CDR3nt: TGTGCCAGCAGCTCCGAACAGGGGTCTTACAATGAGCAGTTCTTC
CDR3aa: CASSSEQGSYNEQFF
v_gene: TRBV5-5
abundance: few
d_gene: TRBD1
j_gene: TRBJ2-1

CDR3nt: TGCAGTGCTGGAACGGGGGAGGCTAGCACAGATACGCAGTATTTT
CDR3aa: CSAGTGEASTDTQYF
v_gene: TRBV20-1
abundance: few
d_gene: -
j_gene: TRBJ2-3

CDR3nt: TGCGCCAGCAGCTTGCCGGGACTAGCGGGAAGGCACGAGCAGTACTTC
CDR3aa: CASSLPGLAGRHEQYF
v_gene: TRBV5-1
abundance: many
d_gene: TRBD2
j_gene: TRBJ2-7

CDR3nt: TGTGCCAGCTCTCGATCCCAAAGCTCCTACGAGCAGTACTTC
CDR3aa: CASSRSQSSYEQYF
v_gene: TRBV18
abundance: few
d_gene: -
j_gene: TRBJ2-7

CDR3nt: TGTGCCAGCAGTTGCTTATCTAGCACTGAAGCTTTCTTT
CDR3aa: CASSCLSSTEAFF
v_gene: TRBV6-7
abundance: few
d_gene: -
j_gene: TRBJ1-1

CDR3nt: TGTGCCAGTAGTATAATTCACTCCCAAAGGATTCAAGAGACCCAGTACTTC
CDR3aa: CASSIIHSQRIQETQYF
v_gene: TRBV19
abundance: once
d_gene: -
j_gene: TRBJ2-5

CDR3nt: TGCAGTGCTAGGCTAACAGGTACCACTGAAGCTTTCTTT
CDR3aa: CSARLTGTTEAFF
v_gene: TRBV20-1
abundance: many
d_gene: -
j_gene: TRBJ1-1

CDR3nt: TGCGCCAGCAGCCAAGAATCCCCCGGGACAGGGAACACCGGGGAGCTGTTTTTT
CDR3aa: CASSQESPGTGNTGELFF
v_gene: TRBV4-1
abundance: -
d_gene: TRBD1
j_gene: TRBJ2-2

CDR3nt: TGTGCCATCGGCGGGACCTCCTACAATGAGCAGTTCTTC
CDR3aa: CAIGGTSYNEQFF
v_gene: TRBV10-3
abundance: -
d_gene: -
j_gene: TRBJ2-1